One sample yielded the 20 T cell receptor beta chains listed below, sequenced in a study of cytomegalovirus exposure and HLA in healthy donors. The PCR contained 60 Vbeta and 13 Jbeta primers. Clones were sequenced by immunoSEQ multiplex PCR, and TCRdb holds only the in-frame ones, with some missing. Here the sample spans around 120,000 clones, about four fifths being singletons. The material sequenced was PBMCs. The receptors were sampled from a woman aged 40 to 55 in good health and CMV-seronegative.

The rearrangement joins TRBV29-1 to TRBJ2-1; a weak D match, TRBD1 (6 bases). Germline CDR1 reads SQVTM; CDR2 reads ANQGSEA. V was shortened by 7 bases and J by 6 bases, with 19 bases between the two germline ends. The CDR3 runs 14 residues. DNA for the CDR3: TGCAGCGCCCTGACCCAGGGGTCCGGCAATGAGCAGTTCTTC. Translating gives CSALTQGSGNEQFF.

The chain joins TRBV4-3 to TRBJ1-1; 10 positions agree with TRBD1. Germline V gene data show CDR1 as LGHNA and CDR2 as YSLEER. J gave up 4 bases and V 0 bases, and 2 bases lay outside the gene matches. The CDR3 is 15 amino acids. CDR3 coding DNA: TGCGCCAGCAGCCAAGACCGGACAGGGGGCACTGAAGCTTTCTTT. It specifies CASSQDRTGGTEAFF.

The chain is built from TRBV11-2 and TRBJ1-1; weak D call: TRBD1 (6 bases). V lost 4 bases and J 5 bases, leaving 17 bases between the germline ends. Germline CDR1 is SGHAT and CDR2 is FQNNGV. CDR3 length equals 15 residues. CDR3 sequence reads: CASSWAQGTRTEAFF. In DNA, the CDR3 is TGTGCCAGCAGCTGGGCACAGGGTACCCGGACTGAAGCTTTCTTT.

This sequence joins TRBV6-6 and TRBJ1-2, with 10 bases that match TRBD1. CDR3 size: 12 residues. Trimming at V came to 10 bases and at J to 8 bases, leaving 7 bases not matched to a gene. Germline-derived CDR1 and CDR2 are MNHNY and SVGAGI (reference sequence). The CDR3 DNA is TGTGCCACCCGACAGGGGGCTGAGGGCTACACCTTC. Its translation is CATRQGAEGYTF.

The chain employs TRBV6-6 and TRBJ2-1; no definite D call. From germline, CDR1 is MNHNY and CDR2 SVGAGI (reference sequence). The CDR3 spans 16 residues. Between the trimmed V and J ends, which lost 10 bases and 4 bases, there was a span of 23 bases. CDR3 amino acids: CATSPRPGALYNEQFF. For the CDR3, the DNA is TGTGCCACCTCCCCGCGGCCGGGTGCCTTGTACAATGAGCAGTTCTTC.

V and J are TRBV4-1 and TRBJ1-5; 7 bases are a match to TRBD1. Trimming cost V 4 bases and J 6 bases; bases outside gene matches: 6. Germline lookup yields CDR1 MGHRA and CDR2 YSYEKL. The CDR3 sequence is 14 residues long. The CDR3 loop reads CASSPTGSSQPQHF. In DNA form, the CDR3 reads TGCGCCAGCAGCCCGACAGGGAGTAGTCAGCCCCAGCATTTT.

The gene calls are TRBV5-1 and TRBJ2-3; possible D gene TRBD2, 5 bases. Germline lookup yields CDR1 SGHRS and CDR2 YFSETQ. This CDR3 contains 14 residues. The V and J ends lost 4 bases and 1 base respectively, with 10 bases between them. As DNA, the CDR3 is TGCGCCAGCAGCGGTGAGGGTGGCACAGATACGCAGTATTTT. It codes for CASSGEGGTDTQYF.

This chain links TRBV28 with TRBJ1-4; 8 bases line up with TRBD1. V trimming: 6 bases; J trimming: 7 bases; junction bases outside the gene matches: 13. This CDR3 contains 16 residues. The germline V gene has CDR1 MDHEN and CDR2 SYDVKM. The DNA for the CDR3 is TGTGCCAGCAGGGGACCGGGACAGGCTTTAGGTGAAAAACTGTTTTTT. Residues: CASRGPGQALGEKLFF.

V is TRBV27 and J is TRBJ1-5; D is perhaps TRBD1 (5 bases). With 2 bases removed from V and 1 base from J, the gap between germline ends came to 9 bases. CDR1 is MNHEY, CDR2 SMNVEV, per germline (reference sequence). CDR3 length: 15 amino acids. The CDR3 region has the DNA TGTGCCAGCAGTTTAAGGGCAGGGAGCAATCAGCCCCAGCATTTT. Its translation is CASSLRAGSNQPQHF.

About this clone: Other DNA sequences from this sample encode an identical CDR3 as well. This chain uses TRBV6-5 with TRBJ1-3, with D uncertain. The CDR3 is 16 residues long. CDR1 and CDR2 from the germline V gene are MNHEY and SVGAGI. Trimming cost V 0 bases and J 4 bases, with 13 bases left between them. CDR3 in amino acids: CASSYSMAGAGNTIYF. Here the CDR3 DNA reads TGTGCCAGCAGTTACTCGATGGCGGGAGCGGGAAACACCATATATTTT.

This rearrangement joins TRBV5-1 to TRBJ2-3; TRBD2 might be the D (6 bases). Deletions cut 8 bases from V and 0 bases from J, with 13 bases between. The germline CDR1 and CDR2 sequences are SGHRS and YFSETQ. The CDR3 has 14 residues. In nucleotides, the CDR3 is TGCGCCAGTAATAGCGGTATTAGCACAGATACGCAGTATTTT. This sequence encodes CASNSGISTDTQYF.

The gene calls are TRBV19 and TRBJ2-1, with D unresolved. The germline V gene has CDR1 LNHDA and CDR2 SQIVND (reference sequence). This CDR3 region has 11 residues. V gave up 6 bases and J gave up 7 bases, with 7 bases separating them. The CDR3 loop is CASSGANEQFF. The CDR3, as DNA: TGTGCCAGTAGCGGAGCAAATGAGCAGTTCTTC.

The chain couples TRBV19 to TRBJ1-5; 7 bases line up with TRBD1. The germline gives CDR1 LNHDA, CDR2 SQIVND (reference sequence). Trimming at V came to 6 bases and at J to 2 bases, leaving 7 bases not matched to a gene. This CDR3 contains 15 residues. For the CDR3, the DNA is TGTGCCAGTAGCCAGACAGGGTCCGGCAATCAGCCCCAGCATTTT. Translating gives CASSQTGSGNQPQHF. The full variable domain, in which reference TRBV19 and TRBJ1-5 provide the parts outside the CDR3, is DGGITQSPKYLFRKEGQNVTLSCEQNLNHDAMYWYRQDPGQGLRLIYYSQIVNDFQKGDIAEGYSVSREKKESFPLTVTSAQKNPTAFYLCASSQTGSGNQPQHFGDGTRLSIL.

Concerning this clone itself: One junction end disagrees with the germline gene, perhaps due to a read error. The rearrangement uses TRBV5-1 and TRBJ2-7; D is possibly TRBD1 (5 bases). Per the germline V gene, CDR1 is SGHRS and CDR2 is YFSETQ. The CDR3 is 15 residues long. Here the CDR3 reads CPSSLGRAGPDEQYF. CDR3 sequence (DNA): TGCCCCAGCAGCCTTGGCAGGGCTGGGCCCGACGAGCAGTACTTC.

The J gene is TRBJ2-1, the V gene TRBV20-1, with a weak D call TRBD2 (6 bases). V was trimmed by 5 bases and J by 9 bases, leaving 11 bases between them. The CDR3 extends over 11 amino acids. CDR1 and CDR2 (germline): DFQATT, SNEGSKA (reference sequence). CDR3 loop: CSARLVGEQFF. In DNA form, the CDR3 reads TGCAGTGCTCGACTAGTAGGTGAGCAGTTCTTC.

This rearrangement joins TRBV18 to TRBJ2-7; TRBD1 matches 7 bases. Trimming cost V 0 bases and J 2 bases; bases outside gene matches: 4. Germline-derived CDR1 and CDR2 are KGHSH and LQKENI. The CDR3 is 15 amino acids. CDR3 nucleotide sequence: TGTGCCAGCTCACCACCCGACAGGGTACCCTACGAGCAGTACTTC. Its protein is CASSPPDRVPYEQYF. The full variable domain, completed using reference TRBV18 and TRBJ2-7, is NAGVMQNPRHLVRRRGQEARLRCSPMKGHSHVYWYRQLPEEGLKFMVYLQKENIIDESGMPKERFSAEFPKEGPSILRIQQVVRGDSAAYFCASSPPDRVPYEQYFGPGTRLTVT.

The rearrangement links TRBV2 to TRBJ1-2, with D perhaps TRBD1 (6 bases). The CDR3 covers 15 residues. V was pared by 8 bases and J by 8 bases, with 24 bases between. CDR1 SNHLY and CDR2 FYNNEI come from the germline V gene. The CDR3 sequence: CASDHRKGGRKGYTF. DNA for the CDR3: TGTGCCAGCGACCACCGGAAGGGGGGGCGGAAGGGCTACACCTTC.

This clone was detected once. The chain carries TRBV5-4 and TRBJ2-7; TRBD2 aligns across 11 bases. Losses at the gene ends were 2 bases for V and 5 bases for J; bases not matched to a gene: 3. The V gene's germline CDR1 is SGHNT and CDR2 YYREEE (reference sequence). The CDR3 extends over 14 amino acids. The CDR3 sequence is CASSLLAGADEQYF. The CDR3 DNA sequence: TGTGCCAGCAGCTTACTAGCGGGAGCCGACGAGCAGTACTTC.

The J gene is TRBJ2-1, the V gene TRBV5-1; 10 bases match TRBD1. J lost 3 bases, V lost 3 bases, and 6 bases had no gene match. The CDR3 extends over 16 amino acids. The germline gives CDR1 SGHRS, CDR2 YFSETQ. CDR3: CASSSTGGSNYNEQFF. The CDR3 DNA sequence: TGCGCCAGCAGCTCGACAGGGGGCAGTAACTACAATGAGCAGTTCTTC.

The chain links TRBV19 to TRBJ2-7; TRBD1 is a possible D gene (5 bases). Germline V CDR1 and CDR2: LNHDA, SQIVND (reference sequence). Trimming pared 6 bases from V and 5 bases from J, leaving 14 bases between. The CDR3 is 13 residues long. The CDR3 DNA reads TGTGCCAGTAGCCTTACAGGTCATAACGAGCAGTACTTC. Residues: CASSLTGHNEQYF.